These 14 T cell receptor beta chains share one sample of origin, sequenced in a study of T-cell memory formation after mild COVID-19. MiXCR was run by TCRdb on the 5' RACE reads, yielding one entry per CDR3 protein. The sample holds about 540,000 distinct CDR3 sequences, around 20% seen once. The sequencing sample was made of PBMCs or a T cell subset sorted from them (not recorded which). These receptors all come from an adult woman who had mild COVID-19 (a few samples of this study predate the infection). Cell type and time point are not known.

This clonotype showed up just a few times. The CDR3 sequence is CASSRVGRGTYEQYF. CDR3 nucleotides: TGTGCCAGCTCACGGGTTGGTCGGGGTACCTACGAGCAGTACTTC. The J gene is TRBJ2-7, the V gene TRBV18; tentatively, D is TRBD2 (5 bases). The CDR3 contains 15 residues. Trimming cost V 4 bases and J 2 bases, with 15 bases left between them. Germline assignment: CDR1 KGHSH and CDR2 LQKENI.

The rearrangement links TRBV25-1 to TRBJ2-7, with TRBD1 matching over 10 bases. Germline V gene lookup returns CDR1 MGHDK and CDR2 SYGVNS. The length of the CDR3 is 14 residues. The V segment lost 2 bases and the J segment 7 bases; nucleotides outside the gene matches: 5. CDR3: CASSERTGGYEQYF. The CDR3 DNA reads as TGTGCCAGCAGTGAACGGACAGGGGGATATGAGCAGTACTTC.

The chain employs TRBV20-1 and TRBJ2-7; 10 bases map to TRBD2. Per the germline V gene, CDR1 is DFQATT and CDR2 is SNEGSKA (reference sequence). The CDR3 has 14 residues. The junction had 9 bases not matched to a gene; V was cut back by 5 bases and J by 5 bases. The CDR3 protein is CSAPRPGLANEQYF. As DNA, the CDR3 is TGCAGTGCTCCCCGTCCGGGACTAGCGAACGAGCAGTACTTC.

This clonotype has only a few counts. The genes are TRBV20-1 and TRBJ2-1; TRBD2 aligns across 7 bases. There are 16 residues in the CDR3. The V gene's germline CDR1 is DFQATT and CDR2 SNEGSKA (reference sequence). V gave up 6 bases and J gave up 0 bases; unmatched junction bases: 11. The CDR3 protein is CSAIGREWSSYNEQFF. DNA for the CDR3: TGCAGTGCCATCGGGCGGGAGTGGAGCTCCTACAATGAGCAGTTCTTC.

The chain links TRBV5-1 to TRBJ1-1; D is unclear. CDR1 and CDR2 (germline): SGHRS, YFSETQ. V was shortened by 4 bases and J by 1 base, with 17 bases between the two germline ends. This CDR3 comprises 16 residues. The CDR3 bases are TGCGCCAGCAGCCCGGGAGGCCGGGAGGGGAACACTGAAGCTTTCTTT. Amino acids: CASSPGGREGNTEAFF.

This clonotype was counted a few times. The CDR3 loop reads CASSEYFKVYGSYEQYF. The CDR3 DNA reads TGTGCCAGCAGTGAATATTTCAAGGTGTACGGCTCCTACGAGCAGTACTTC. This rearrangement joins TRBV25-1 to TRBJ2-7; D gene ambiguous. Germline assignment: CDR1 MGHDK and CDR2 SYGVNS. Trimming took off 0 bases at V and 0 bases at J, with 15 bases between the two ends. This CDR3 is 17 amino acids long.

This clonotype occurred a few times. This rearrangement joins TRBV7-2 to TRBJ2-7, with TRBD1 matching over 11 bases. Germline CDR1 reads SGHTA; CDR2 reads FQGNSA. Trimming cost V 1 base and J 3 bases; bases outside gene matches: 2. This CDR3 comprises 15 residues. CDR3 coding DNA: TGTGCCAGCAGCTTAGAGGGGACAGGGGGCTACGAGCAGTACTTC. It is translated as CASSLEGTGGYEQYF.

The V and J genes are TRBV6-5 and TRBJ2-1, with a tentative D call TRBD1 (5 bases). CDR1 is MNHEY and CDR2 is SVGAGI in the germline V gene. This CDR3 has 11 residues. Trimming took off 5 bases at V and 8 bases at J, with 7 bases between the two ends. CDR3 protein: CASSQGYEQFF. The DNA for the CDR3 is TGTGCCAGCAGTCAGGGATATGAGCAGTTCTTC.

V gene TRBV7-2 combines with J gene TRBJ2-3, with 10 nucleotides matching TRBD2. The CDR3 has 16 residues. V lost 5 bases and J lost 0; bases outside the gene matches: 5. The germline V gene encodes CDR1 SGHTA and CDR2 FQGNSA. CDR3 DNA sequence: TGTGCCAGCAGCCGGACTAGCGGATATAGCACAGATACGCAGTATTTT. Encoded protein: CASSRTSGYSTDTQYF.

This clonotype was counted between two and nine times. The chain carries TRBV6-6 and TRBJ2-7, with 9 bases that match TRBD1. Germline CDR1 MNHNY, CDR2 SVGAGI (reference sequence). The junction had 3 bases not matched to a gene; V was cut back by 2 bases and J by 4 bases. CDR3 length: 14 amino acids. The CDR3: CASSYGTGPYEQYF. The DNA of the CDR3 is TGTGCCAGCAGTTACGGGACAGGGCCTTACGAGCAGTACTTC.

The chain employs TRBV7-3 and TRBJ2-1; 9 bases are a match to TRBD2. V trimming: 4 bases; J trimming: 7 bases; junction bases outside the gene matches: 11. The CDR3 has 16 amino acids. CDR1 is SGHTA and CDR2 is FQGTGA in the germline V gene. CDR3 protein: CASSSSLAGGPNEQFF. CDR3 nucleotide sequence: TGTGCCAGCAGCTCCTCTCTGGCGGGAGGGCCTAATGAGCAGTTCTTC. Drawing the rest from reference TRBV7-3 and TRBJ2-1, the complete variable domain is GAGVSQTPSNKVTEKGKYVELRCDPISGHTALYWYRQSLGQGPEFLIYFQGTGAADDSGLPNDRFFAVRPEGSVSTLKIQRTERGDSAVYLCASSSSLAGGPNEQFFGPGTRLTVL.

This clonotype has more than one count but fewer than ten. This chain links TRBV7-6 with TRBJ2-5; maybe TRBD1 (5 bases). Germline CDR1 and CDR2: SGHVS and FNYEAQ. Trimming left V 4 bases short and J 0 bases short, with 24 bases between. The CDR3 totals 19 residues. This chain's CDR3 is CASSSPLMVGAKYQETQYF. CDR3 coding DNA: TGTGCCAGCAGCTCCCCCCTGATGGTAGGGGCGAAGTACCAAGAGACCCAGTACTTC.

This clonotype was counted only a few times. J is TRBJ1-3 and V is TRBV7-9; possibly TRBD1 for D (6 bases). V was clipped by 4 bases and J by 4 bases, with 29 bases between them. Germline loops: CDR1 SEHNR, CDR2 FQNEAQ (reference sequence). This CDR3 contains 20 residues. The chain's CDR3 is CASSSIPDPGAITSGNTIYF. The DNA of the CDR3 is TGTGCCAGCAGCTCTATACCTGATCCGGGGGCCATCACGTCCGGAAACACCATATATTTT. Full variable domain (outside the CDR3, taken from reference TRBV7-9 and TRBJ1-3): DTGVSQNPRHKITKRGQNVTFRCDPISEHNRLYWYRQTLGQGPEFLTYFQNEAQLEKSRLLSDRFSAERPKGSFSTLEIQRTEQGDSAMYLCASSSIPDPGAITSGNTIYFGEGSWLTVV.

The gene calls are TRBV7-3 and TRBJ2-2; 10 nucleotides line up with TRBD2. Germline V gene data show CDR1 as SGHTA and CDR2 as FQGTGA. This CDR3 is 17 amino acids long. The V and J ends lost 0 bases and 4 bases, in that order; junction bases with no gene match: 5. The CDR3 spells CASSLTLAGDSTGELFF. CDR3 nucleotide sequence: TGTGCCAGCAGCTTAACCCTAGCGGGAGATAGCACCGGGGAGCTGTTTTTT.